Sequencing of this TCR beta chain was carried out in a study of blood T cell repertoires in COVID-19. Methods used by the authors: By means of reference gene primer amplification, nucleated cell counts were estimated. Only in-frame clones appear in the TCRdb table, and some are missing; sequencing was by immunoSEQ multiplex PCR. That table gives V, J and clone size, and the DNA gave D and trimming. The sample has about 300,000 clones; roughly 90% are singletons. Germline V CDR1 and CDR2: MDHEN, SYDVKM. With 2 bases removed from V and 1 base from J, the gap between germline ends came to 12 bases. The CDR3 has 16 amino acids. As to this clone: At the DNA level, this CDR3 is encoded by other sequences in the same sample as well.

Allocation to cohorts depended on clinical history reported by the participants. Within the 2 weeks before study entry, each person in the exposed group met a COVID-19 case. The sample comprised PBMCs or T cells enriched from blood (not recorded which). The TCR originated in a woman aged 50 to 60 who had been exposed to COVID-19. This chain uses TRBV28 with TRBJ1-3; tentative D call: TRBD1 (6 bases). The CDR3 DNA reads TGTGCCAGCAGTTTAGGACAGCTCTTATCTGGAAACACCATATATTTT. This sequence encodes CASSLGQLLSGNTIYF.